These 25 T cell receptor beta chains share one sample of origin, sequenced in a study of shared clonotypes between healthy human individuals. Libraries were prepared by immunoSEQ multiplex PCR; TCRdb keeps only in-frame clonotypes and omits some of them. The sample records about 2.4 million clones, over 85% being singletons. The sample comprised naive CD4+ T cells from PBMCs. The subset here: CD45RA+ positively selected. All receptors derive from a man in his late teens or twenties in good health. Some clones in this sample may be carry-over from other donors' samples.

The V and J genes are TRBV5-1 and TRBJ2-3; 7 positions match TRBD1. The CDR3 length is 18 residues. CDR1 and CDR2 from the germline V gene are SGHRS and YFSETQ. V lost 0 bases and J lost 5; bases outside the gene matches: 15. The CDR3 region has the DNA TGCGCCAGCAGCTTGGATAGTGGGTCAGGGGGACGCCGAGATACGCAGTATTTT. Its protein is CASSLDSGSGGRRDTQYF.

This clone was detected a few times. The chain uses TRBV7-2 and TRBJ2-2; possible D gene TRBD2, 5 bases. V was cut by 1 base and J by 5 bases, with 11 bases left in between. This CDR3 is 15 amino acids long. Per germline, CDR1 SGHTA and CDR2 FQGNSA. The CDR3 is CASSLGRVRTGELFF. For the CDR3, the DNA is TGTGCCAGCAGCTTAGGGCGGGTTAGGACCGGGGAGCTGTTTTTT. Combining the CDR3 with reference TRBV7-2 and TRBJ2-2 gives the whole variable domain GAGVSQSPSNKVTEKGKDVELRCDPISGHTALYWYRQSLGQGLEFLIYFQGNSAPDKSGLPSDRFSAERTGGSVSTLTIQRTQQEDSAVYLCASSLGRVRTGELFFGEGSRLTVL.

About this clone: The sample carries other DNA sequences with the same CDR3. The CDR3 is CASSLVRGSYEQYF. The CDR3 nucleotides read TGTGCCAGCAGCTTAGTGCGGGGGTCCTACGAGCAGTACTTC. This sequence joins TRBV11-2 and TRBJ2-7; 7 nucleotides agree with TRBD2. In germline, CDR1 is SGHAT, CDR2 FQNNGV. The V gene end was trimmed by 1 base and the J gene end by 1 base; junction bases not matched to a gene: 1. The CDR3 has 14 amino acids.

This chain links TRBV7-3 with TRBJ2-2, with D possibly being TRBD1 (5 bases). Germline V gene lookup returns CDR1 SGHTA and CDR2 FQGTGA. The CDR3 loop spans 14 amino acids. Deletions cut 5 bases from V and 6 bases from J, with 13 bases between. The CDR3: CASSIKGSAGELFF. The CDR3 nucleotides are TGTGCCAGCAGCATTAAGGGGTCCGCCGGGGAGCTGTTTTTT.

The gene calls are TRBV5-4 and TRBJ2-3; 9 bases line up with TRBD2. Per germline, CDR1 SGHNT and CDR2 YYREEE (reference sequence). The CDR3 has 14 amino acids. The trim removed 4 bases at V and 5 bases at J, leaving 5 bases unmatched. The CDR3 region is CASSVTSGLDTQYF. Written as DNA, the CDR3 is TGTGCCAGCAGCGTGACTAGCGGATTAGATACGCAGTATTTT.

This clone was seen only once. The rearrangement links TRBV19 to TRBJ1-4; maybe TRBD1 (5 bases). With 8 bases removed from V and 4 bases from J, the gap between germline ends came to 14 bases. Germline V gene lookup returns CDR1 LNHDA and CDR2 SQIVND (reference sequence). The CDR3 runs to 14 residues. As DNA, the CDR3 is TGTGCCAGTTCCGACAGAATGAGTAATGAAAAACTGTTTTTT. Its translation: CASSDRMSNEKLFF.

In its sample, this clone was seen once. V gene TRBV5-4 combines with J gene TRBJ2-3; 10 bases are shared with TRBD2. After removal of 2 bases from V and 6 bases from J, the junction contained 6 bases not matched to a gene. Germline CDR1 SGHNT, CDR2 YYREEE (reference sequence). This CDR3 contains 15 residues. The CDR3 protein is CASSLGAGGPDTQYF. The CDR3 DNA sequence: TGTGCCAGCAGCTTAGGAGCGGGAGGGCCCGATACGCAGTATTTT.

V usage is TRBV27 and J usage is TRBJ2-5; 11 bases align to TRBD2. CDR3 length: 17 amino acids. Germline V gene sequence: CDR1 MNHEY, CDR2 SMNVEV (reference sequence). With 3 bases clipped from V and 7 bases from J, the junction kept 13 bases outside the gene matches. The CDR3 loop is CASSLTLAGGRPGTQYF. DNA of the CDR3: TGTGCCAGCAGTTTGACCCTAGCGGGAGGTCGGCCCGGGACCCAGTACTTC.

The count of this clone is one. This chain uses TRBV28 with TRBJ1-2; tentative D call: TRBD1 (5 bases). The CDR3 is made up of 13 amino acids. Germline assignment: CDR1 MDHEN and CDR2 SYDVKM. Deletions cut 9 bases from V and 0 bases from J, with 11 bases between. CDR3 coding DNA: TGTGCCAGTGGGGCGCTCGCTAACTATGGCTACACCTTC. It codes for CASGALANYGYTF.

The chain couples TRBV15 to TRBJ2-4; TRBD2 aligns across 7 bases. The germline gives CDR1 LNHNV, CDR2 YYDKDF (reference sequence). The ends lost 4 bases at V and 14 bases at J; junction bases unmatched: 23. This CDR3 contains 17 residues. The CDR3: CATSTSTWRTRGEFEYF. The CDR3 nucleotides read TGTGCCACCAGCACTTCCACCTGGAGGACTAGGGGCGAATTCGAGTACTTC.

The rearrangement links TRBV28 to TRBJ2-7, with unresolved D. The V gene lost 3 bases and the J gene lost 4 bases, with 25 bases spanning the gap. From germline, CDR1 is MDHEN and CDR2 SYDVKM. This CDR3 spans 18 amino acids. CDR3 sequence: CASSFTVIVGLEPYEQYF. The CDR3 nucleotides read TGTGCCAGCAGTTTCACAGTCATCGTGGGTCTAGAGCCGTACGAGCAGTACTTC. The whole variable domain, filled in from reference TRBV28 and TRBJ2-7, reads DVKVTQSSRYLVKRTGEKVFLECVQDMDHENMFWYRQDPGLGLRLIYFSYDVKMKEKGDIPEGYSVSREKKERFSLILESASTNQTSMYLCASSFTVIVGLEPYEQYFGPGTRLTVT.

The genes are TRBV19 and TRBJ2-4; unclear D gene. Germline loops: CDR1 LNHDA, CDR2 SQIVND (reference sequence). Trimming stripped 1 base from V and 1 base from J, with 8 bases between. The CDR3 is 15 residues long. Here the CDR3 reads CASSIAVGAKNIQYF. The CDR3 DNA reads TGTGCCAGTAGTATAGCTGTCGGGGCCAAAAACATTCAGTACTTC.

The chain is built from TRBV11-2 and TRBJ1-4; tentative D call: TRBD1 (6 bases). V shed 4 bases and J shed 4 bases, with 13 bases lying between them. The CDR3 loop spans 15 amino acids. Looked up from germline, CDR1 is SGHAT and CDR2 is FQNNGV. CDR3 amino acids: CASSSDGGRNEKLFF. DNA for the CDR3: TGTGCCAGCAGCTCCGACGGGGGGCGTAATGAAAAACTGTTTTTT.

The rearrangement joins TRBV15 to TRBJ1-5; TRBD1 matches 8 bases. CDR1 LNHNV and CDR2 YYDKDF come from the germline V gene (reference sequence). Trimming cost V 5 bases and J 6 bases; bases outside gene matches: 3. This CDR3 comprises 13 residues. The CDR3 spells CATSGGQGQPQHF. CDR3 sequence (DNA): TGTGCCACCAGCGGTGGACAGGGTCAGCCCCAGCATTTT.

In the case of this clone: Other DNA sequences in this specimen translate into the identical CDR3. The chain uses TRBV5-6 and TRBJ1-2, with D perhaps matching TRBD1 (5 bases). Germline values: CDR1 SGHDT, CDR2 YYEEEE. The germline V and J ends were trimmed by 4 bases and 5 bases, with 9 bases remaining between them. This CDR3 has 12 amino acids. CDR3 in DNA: TGTGCCAGCAGCACGGGACCTTATGGCTACACCTTC. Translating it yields CASSTGPYGYTF.

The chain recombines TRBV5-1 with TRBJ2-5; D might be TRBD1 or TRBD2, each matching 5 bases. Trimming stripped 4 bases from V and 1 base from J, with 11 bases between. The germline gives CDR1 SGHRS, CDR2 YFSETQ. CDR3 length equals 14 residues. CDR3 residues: CASSRGTVQETQYF. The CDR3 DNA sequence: TGCGCCAGCAGCCGAGGGACGGTCCAAGAGACCCAGTACTTC.

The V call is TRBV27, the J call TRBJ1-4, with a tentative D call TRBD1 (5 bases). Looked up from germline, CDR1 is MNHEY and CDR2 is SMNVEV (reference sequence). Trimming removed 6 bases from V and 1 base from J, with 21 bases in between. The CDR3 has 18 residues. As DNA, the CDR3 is TGTGCCAGCAGCCAATGGGGCCCTAAAACGGGAACTAATGAAAAACTGTTTTTT. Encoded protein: CASSQWGPKTGTNEKLFF.

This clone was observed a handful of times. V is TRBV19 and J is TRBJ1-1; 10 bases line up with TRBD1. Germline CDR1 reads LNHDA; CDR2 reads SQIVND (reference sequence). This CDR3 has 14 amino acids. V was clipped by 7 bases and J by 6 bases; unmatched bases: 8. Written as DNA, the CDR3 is TGTGCCAGTATTCTGGGACAGGGGTTTGCTGAAGCTTTCTTT. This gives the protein CASILGQGFAEAFF.

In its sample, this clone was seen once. In nucleotides, the CDR3 is TGCGCCAGCAGCCACAAGATTAGGGGACTAGCGGGAGGGTACGGCACAGATACGCAGTATTTT. This gives the protein CASSHKIRGLAGGYGTDTQYF. V usage is TRBV4-3 and J usage is TRBJ2-3; 16 bases map to TRBD2. J was trimmed by 1 base and V by 3 bases; bases with no gene match: 13. The germline V gene encodes CDR1 LGHNA and CDR2 YSLEER. The CDR3 contains 21 residues.

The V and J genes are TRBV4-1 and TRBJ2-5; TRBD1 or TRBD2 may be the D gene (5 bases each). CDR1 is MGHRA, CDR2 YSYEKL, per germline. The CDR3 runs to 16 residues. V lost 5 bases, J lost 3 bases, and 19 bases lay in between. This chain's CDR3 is CASSDGRVRGEETQYF. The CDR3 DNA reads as TGCGCCAGCAGCGATGGGCGAGTACGAGGGGAAGAGACCCAGTACTTC.

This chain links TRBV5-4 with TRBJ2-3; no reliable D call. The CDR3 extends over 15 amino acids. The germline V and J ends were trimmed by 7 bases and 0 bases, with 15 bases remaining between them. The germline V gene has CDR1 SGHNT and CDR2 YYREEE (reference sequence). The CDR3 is CASSPLLSSTDTQYF. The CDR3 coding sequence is TGTGCCAGCTCCCCCCTTCTCTCTAGCACAGATACGCAGTATTTT. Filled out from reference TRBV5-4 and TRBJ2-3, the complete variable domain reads ETGVTQSPTHLIKTRGQQVTLRCSSQSGHNTVSWYQQALGQGPQFIFQYYREEENGRGNFPPRFSGLQFPNYSSELNVNALELDDSALYLCASSPLLSSTDTQYFGPGTRLTVL.

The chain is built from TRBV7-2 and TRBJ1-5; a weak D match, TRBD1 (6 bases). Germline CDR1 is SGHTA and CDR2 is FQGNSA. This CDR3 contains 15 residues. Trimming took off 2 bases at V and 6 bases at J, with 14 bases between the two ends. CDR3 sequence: CASSLSGVVGQPQHF. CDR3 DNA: TGTGCCAGCAGCTTATCAGGGGTGGTGGGTCAGCCCCAGCATTTT.

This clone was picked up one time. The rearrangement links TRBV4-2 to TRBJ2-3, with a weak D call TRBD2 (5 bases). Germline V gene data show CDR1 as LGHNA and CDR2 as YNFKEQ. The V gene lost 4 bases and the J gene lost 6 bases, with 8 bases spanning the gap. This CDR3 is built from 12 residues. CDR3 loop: CASSRTGDTQYF. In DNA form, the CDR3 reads TGTGCCAGCAGCCGGACGGGGGATACGCAGTATTTT.

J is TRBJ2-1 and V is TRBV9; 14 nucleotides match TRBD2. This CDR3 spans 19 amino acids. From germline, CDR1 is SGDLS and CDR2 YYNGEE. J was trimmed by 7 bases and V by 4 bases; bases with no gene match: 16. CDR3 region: CASSPQRLAGGPQGNEQFF. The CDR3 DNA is TGTGCCAGCAGCCCTCAGAGACTAGCGGGAGGGCCTCAGGGGAATGAGCAGTTCTTC.

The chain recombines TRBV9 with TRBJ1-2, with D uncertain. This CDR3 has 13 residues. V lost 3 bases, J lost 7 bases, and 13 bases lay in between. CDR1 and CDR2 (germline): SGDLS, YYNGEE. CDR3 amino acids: CASSALQGTGYTF. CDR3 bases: TGTGCCAGCAGCGCCCTACAAGGTACTGGCTACACCTTC.